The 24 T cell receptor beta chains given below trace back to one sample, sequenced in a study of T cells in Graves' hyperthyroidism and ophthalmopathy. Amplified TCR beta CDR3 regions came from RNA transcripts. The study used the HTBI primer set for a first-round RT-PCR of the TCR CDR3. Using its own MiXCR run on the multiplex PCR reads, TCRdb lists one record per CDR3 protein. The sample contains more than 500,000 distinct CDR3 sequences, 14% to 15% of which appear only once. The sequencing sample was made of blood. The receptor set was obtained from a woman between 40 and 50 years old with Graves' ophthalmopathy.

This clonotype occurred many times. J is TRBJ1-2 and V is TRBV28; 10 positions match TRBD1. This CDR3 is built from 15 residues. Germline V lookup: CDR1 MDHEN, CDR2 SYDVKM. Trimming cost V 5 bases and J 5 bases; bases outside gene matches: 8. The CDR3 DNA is TGTGCCAGCAGTATCGGACAGGGGGGTTATTATGGCTACACCTTC. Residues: CASSIGQGGYYGYTF.

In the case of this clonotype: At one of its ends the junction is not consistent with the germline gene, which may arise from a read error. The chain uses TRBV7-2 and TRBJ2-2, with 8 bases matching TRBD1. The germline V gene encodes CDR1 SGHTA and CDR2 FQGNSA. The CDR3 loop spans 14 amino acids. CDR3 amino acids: CASSLDRAAGGLFF. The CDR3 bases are TGTGCCAGCAGTCTGGACAGGGCAGCCGGGGGGCTGTTTTTT.

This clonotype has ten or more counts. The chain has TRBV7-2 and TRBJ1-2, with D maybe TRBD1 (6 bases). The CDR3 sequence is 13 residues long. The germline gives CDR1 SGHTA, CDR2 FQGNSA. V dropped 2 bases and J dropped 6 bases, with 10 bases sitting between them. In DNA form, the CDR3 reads TGTGCCAGCAGCTTATATGGACAGAATGGCTACACCTTC. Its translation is CASSLYGQNGYTF.

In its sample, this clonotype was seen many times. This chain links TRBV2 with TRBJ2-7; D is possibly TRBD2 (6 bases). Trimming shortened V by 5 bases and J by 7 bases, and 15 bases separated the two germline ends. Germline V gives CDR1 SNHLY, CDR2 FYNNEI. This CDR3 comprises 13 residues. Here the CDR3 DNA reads TGTGCCAGCAGTCAGGACTATTTGGGGGAGCAGTACTTC. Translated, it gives CASSQDYLGEQYF.

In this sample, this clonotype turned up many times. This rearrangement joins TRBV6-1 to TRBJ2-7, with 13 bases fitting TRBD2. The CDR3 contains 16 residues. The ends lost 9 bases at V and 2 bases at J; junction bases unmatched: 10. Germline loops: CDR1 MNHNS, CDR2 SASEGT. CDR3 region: CARPRTSGSLPYEQYF. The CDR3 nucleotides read TGTGCCAGACCAAGGACTAGCGGGAGTCTTCCCTACGAGCAGTACTTC.

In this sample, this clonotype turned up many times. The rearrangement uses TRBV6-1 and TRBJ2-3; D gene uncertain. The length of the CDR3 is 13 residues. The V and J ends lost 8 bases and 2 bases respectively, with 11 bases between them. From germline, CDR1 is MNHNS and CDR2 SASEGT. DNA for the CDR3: TGTGCCAGCGCGATCTTCCCCACAGATACGCAGTATTTT. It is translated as CASAIFPTDTQYF.

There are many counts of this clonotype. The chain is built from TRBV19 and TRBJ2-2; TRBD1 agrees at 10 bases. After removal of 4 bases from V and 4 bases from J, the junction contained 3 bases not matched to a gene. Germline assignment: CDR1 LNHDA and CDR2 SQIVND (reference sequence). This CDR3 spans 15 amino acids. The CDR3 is CASSKDRGATGELFF. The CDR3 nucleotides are TGTGCCAGTAGTAAGGACAGGGGGGCCACCGGGGAGCTGTTTTTT.

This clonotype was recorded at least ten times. In DNA form, the CDR3 reads TGTGCCAGTAGACCGACGGAGATCTATGGCTACACCTTC. Translated, it gives CASRPTEIYGYTF. The chain links TRBV19 to TRBJ1-2, with unresolved D. Germline CDR1 reads LNHDA; CDR2 reads SQIVND (reference sequence). V shed 6 bases and J shed 4 bases, with 12 bases lying between them. This CDR3 comprises 13 residues.

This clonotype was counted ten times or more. The CDR3 reads CASRGQGAQPQHF. The CDR3 coding sequence is TGTGCCAGCAGAGGACAGGGTGCTCAGCCCCAGCATTTT. The chain uses TRBV27 and TRBJ1-5; 8 bases match TRBD1. Germline V gene data show CDR1 as MNHEY and CDR2 as SMNVEV (reference sequence). The CDR3 has 13 residues. The J segment lost 6 bases and the V segment lost 6 bases, leaving 4 bases of the junction unmatched.

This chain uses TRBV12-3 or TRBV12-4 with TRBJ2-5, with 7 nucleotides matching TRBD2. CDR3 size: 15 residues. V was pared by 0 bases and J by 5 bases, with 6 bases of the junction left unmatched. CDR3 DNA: TGTGCCAGCAGTTTAGCGGGAGGGATGGAGGAGACCCAGTACTTC. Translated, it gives CASSLAGGMEETQYF.

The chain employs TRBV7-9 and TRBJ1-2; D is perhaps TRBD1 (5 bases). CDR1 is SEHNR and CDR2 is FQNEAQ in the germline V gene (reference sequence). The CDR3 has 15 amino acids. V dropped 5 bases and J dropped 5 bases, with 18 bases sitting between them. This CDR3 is CASSPYAGTVYGYTF. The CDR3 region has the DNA TGTGCCAGCAGCCCCTACGCCGGGACGGTTTATGGCTACACCTTC.

The CDR3 protein is CASSELNRGTGARGYTF. In DNA, the CDR3 is TGTGCCAGCAGTGAATTGAATCGCGGGACAGGGGCGCGTGGCTACACCTTC. This chain uses TRBV6-1 with TRBJ1-2; 10 bases line up with TRBD1. Trimming at V came to 2 bases and at J to 7 bases, leaving 13 bases not matched to a gene. Germline values: CDR1 MNHNS, CDR2 SASEGT. This CDR3 contains 17 residues.

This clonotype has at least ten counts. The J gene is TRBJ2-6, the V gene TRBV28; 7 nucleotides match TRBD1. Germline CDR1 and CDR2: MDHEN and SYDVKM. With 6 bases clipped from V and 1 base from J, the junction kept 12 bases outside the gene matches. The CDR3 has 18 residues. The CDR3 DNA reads TGTGCCAGCAGGCCGACAGGGTTTGATCGGTCTGGGGCCAACGTCCTGACTTTC. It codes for CASRPTGFDRSGANVLTF.

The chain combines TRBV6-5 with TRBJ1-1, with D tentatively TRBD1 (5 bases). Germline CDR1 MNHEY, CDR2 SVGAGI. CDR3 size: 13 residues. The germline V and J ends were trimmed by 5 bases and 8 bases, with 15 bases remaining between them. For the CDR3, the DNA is TGTGCCAGCAGTACTGGCGGGGGGATCGAAGCTTTCTTT. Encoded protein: CASSTGGGIEAFF.

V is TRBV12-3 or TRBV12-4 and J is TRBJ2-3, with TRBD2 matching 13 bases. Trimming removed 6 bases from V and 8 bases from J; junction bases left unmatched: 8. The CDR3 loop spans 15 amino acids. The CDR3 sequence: CASSATSGRASTQYF. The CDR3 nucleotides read TGTGCCAGCAGCGCTACTAGCGGGAGGGCCTCTACGCAGTATTTT.

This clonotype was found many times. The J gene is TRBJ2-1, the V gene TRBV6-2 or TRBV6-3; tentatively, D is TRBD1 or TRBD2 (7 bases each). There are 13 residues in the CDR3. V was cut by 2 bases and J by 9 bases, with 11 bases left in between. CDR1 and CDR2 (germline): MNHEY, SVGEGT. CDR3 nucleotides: TGTGCCAGCAGTTACGGCAGGGGGGGTGAGCAGTTCTTC. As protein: CASSYGRGGEQFF.

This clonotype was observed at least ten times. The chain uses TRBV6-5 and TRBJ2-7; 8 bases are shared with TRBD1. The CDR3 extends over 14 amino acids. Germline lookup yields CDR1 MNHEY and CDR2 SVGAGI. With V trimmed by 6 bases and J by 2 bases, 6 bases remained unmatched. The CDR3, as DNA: TGTGCCAGCAGGCAGGGGGCTCCTACCTACGAGCAGTACTTC. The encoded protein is CASRQGAPTYEQYF.

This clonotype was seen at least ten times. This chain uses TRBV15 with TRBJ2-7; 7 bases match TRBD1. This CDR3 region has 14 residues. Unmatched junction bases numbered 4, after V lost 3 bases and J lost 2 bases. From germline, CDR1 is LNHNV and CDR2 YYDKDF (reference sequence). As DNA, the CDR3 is TGTGCCACCAGCAGCGAGGGACAGACCTACGAGCAGTACTTC. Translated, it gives CATSSEGQTYEQYF.

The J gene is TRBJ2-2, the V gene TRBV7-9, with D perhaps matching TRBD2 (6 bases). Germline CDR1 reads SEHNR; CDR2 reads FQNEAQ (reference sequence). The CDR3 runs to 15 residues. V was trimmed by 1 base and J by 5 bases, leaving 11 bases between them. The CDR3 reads CASSLDGRGTGELFF. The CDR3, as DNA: TGTGCCAGCAGCTTAGACGGGAGAGGAACCGGGGAGCTGTTTTTT.

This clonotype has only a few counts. The CDR3 coding sequence is TGTGCCAGCAGTTTATCCCCGGGACAGGATAATTCACCCCTCCACTTT. Amino acids: CASSLSPGQDNSPLHF. The chain combines TRBV28 with TRBJ1-6; 8 nucleotides match TRBD1. CDR1 is MDHEN and CDR2 is SYDVKM in the germline V gene. Germline trimming cut 1 base from V and 5 bases from J; bases unmatched to any gene: 4. The CDR3 length is 16 residues. Using reference TRBV28 and TRBJ1-6 for the parts outside the CDR3, the full variable domain is DVKVTQSSRYLVKRTGEKVFLECVQDMDHENMFWYRQDPGLGLRLIYFSYDVKMKEKGDIPEGYSVSREKKERFSLILESASTNQTSMYLCASSLSPGQDNSPLHFGNGTRLTVT.

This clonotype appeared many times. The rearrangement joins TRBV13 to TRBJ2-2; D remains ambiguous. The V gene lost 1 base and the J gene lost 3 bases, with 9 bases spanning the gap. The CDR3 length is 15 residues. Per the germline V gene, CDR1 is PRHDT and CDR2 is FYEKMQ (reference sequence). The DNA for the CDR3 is TGTGCCAGCAGCTTAGTAGGCGGAGACACCGGGGAGCTGTTTTTT. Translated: CASSLVGGDTGELFF.

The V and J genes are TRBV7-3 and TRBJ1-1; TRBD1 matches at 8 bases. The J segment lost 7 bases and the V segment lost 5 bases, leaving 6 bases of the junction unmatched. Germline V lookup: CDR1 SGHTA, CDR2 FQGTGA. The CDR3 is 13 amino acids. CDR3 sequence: CASSKDRAGEAFF. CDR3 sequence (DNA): TGTGCCAGCAGCAAGGACAGGGCGGGTGAAGCTTTCTTT.

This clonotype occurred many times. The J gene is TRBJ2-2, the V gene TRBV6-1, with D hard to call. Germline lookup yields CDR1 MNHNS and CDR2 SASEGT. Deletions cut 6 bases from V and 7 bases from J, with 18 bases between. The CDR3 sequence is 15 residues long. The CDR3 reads CASRANLGIHGELFF. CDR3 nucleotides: TGTGCCAGCAGGGCTAATCTAGGGATCCACGGGGAGCTGTTTTTT.

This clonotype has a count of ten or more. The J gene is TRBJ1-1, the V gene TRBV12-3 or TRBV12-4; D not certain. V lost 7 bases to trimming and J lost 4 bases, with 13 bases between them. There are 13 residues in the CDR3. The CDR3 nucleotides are TGTGCCAGCACCCCAAGGGCGGGCACTGAAGCTTTCTTT. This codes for CASTPRAGTEAFF.